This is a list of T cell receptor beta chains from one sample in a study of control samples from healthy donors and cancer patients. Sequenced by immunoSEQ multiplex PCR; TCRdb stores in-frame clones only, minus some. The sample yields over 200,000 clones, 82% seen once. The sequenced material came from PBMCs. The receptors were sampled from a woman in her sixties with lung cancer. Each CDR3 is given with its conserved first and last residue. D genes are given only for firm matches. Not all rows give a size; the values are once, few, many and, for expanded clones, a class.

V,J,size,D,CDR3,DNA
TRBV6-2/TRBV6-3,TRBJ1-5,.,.,CASSYQGGLGQPQHF,TGTGCCAGCAGTTACCAAGGGGGGTTGGGCCAGCCCCAGCATTTT
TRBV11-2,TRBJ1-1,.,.,CASSLEGRTEAFF,TGTGCCAGCAGCTTAGAGGGCCGGACTGAAGCTTTCTTT
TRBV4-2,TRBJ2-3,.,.,CASSPFGRGQASTDTQYF,TGTGCCAGCAGCCCTTTCGGGAGGGGACAGGCTAGCACAGATACGCAGTATTTT
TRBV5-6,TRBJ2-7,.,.,CASSLKYGGRRGYEQYF,TGTGCCAGCAGCTTGAAGTATGGAGGGCGTCGAGGGTACGAGCAGTACTTC
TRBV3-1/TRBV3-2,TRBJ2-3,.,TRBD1,CASSMQQGSWSDTQYF,TGTGCCAGCAGCATGCAACAGGGGTCCTGGTCAGATACGCAGTATTTT
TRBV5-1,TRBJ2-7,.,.,CASSLFAGGYEQYF,TGCGCCAGCAGCTTGTTTGCAGGGGGGTACGAGCAGTACTTC
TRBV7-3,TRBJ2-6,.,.,CASSLVGANVLTF,TGTGCCAGCAGTCTAGTCGGAGCCAACGTCCTGACTTTC
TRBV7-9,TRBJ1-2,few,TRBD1,CASSWRTGDYGYTF,TGTGCCAGCAGCTGGAGGACAGGGGATTATGGCTACACCTTC
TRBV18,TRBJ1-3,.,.,CASSPTGVSGNTIYF,TGTGCCAGCTCACCCACGGGAGTCTCTGGAAACACCATATATTTT
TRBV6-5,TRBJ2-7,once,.,CASSYSIAEYEQYF,TGTGCCAGCAGTTACTCGATCGCTGAATACGAGCAGTACTTC
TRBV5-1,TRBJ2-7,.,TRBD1,CASSLGQGAYEQYF,TGCGCCAGCAGCTTGGGGCAGGGGGCCTACGAGCAGTACTTC
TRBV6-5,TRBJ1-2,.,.,CATNAGSYGYTF,TGTGCCACGAACGCAGGGAGCTATGGCTACACCTTC
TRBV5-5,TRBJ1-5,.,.,CASSLNSLSNQPQHF,TGTGCCAGCAGCTTGAACAGTCTTAGCAATCAGCCCCAGCATTTT